The 17 T cell receptor beta chains in this list originate from one sample, sequenced in a study of shared clonotypes between healthy human individuals. Measured with immunoSEQ multiplex PCR; TCRdb has only the in-frame clones, and not every one. This table has some 1,400,000 clones, 95% to 97% appearing once. The sample was naive CD4+ T cells sorted from blood. Stated subset: CD45RA+ positively selected. The receptors originated from a man aged 25 to 40 in good health.

The CDR3 nucleotides read TGTGCCAGCAGTCTGACAGGGTTTAACAATGAGCAGTTCTTC. Protein sequence: CASSLTGFNNEQFF. The gene calls are TRBV6-5 and TRBJ2-1, with 7 bases fitting TRBD1. Germline loops: CDR1 MNHEY, CDR2 SVGAGI. The CDR3 loop spans 14 amino acids. Trimming at V came to 5 bases and at J to 5 bases, leaving 6 bases not matched to a gene.

The CDR3 spells CASSLRALGGETQYF. The CDR3 bases are TGTGCCAGCAGCTTGAGGGCACTGGGAGGGGAGACCCAGTACTTC. V is TRBV5-8 and J is TRBJ2-5; 7 bases match TRBD2. V lost 1 base to trimming and J lost 5 bases; unmatched junction nucleotides: 8. CDR1 is SGHTS, CDR2 YDEGEE, per germline. The CDR3 length is 15 residues.

As for this clone: This CDR3 is also generated by other DNA sequences in the sample. V usage is TRBV2 and J usage is TRBJ2-7, with TRBD1 matching 9 bases. This CDR3 contains 13 residues. From germline, CDR1 is SNHLY and CDR2 FYNNEI. V gave up 6 bases and J gave up 3 bases; unmatched junction bases: 3. CDR3 residues: CASSVDRGYEQYF. Here the CDR3 DNA reads TGTGCCAGCAGCGTGGACAGGGGCTACGAGCAGTACTTC.

V gene TRBV28 combines with J gene TRBJ1-3; weak D call: TRBD1 (5 bases). The germline V gene encodes CDR1 MDHEN and CDR2 SYDVKM. The CDR3 is 15 residues long. The V and J ends lost 1 base and 5 bases respectively, with 12 bases between them. The CDR3 loop is CASSLFGAGRNTIYF. DNA for the CDR3: TGTGCCAGCAGTTTATTCGGGGCAGGGAGAAACACCATATATTTT. Full variable domain (rest looked up from reference TRBV28 and TRBJ1-3): DVKVTQSSRYLVKRTGEKVFLECVQDMDHENMFWYRQDPGLGLRLIYFSYDVKMKEKGDIPEGYSVSREKKERFSLILESASTNQTSMYLCASSLFGAGRNTIYFGEGSWLTVV.

The chain uses TRBV5-1 and TRBJ2-3; the match to TRBD2 covers 10 bases. The CDR3 extends over 18 amino acids. Trimming cost V 0 bases and J 0 bases; bases outside gene matches: 7. The V gene's germline CDR1 is SGHRS and CDR2 YFSETQ. CDR3 DNA: TGCGCCAGCAGCTTGGTCAGGACTAGCGGACAAAGCACAGATACGCAGTATTTT. This translates into CASSLVRTSGQSTDTQYF.

The rearrangement links TRBV4-3 to TRBJ2-1; TRBD1 agrees at 10 bases. V shed 0 bases and J 7 bases; nucleotides not matched to a gene: 9. The CDR3 runs to 17 residues. CDR1 LGHNA and CDR2 YSLEER come from the germline V gene. The CDR3 coding sequence is TGCGCCAGCAGCCAAGATCTCGCGACAGGGGGCTGGAATGAGCAGTTCTTC. Protein sequence: CASSQDLATGGWNEQFF.

The V and J genes are TRBV7-2 and TRBJ2-3; 9 bases are a match to TRBD2. The CDR3 has 19 amino acids. Per germline, CDR1 SGHTA and CDR2 FQGNSA. Trimming cost V 5 bases and J 6 bases; bases outside gene matches: 21. This CDR3 reads CASSPGAGGFVPAYDTQYF. CDR3 DNA: TGTGCCAGCAGCCCCGGAGCGGGAGGTTTCGTTCCCGCCTACGATACGCAGTATTTT. Combining the CDR3 with reference TRBV7-2 and TRBJ2-3 gives the whole variable domain GAGVSQSPSNKVTEKGKDVELRCDPISGHTALYWYRQSLGQGLEFLIYFQGNSAPDKSGLPSDRFSAERTGGSVSTLTIQRTQQEDSAVYLCASSPGAGGFVPAYDTQYFGPGTRLTVL.

The J gene is TRBJ2-1, the V gene TRBV28; 7 bases map to TRBD2. This CDR3 contains 14 residues. V lost 6 bases to trimming and J lost 15 bases; unmatched junction nucleotides: 17. Per germline, CDR1 MDHEN and CDR2 SYDVKM. CDR3 sequence: CASSRGSGANRRFF. The CDR3 DNA follows: TGTGCCAGCAGCCGGGGGAGCGGGGCCAATCGGCGGTTCTTC.

In this sample, this clone turned up a few times. This sequence joins TRBV2 and TRBJ2-7; tentative D call: TRBD2 (6 bases). There are 14 residues in the CDR3. The germline V gene encodes CDR1 SNHLY and CDR2 FYNNEI. V was trimmed by 6 bases and J by 3 bases, leaving 15 bases between them. The DNA of the CDR3 is TGTGCCAGCAGCGCCGGGAGATCCTACTACGAGCAGTACTTC. It codes for CASSAGRSYYEQYF.

The chain couples TRBV14 to TRBJ2-1; tentatively, D is TRBD2 (6 bases). CDR3 length: 14 residues. Germline V gene data show CDR1 as SGHDN and CDR2 as FVKESK. Trimming took off 5 bases at V and 5 bases at J, with 13 bases between the two ends. DNA of the CDR3: TGTGCCAGCAGCAGACTAGGTCCCCACAATGAGCAGTTCTTC. This gives the protein CASSRLGPHNEQFF. The variable domain in full, with the rest retrieved from reference TRBV14 and TRBJ2-1, is EAGVTQFPSHSVIEKGQTVTLRCDPISGHDNLYWYRRVMGKEIKFLLHFVKESKQDESGMPNNRFLAERTGGTYSTLKVQPAELEDSGVYFCASSRLGPHNEQFFGPGTRLTVL.

The chain recombines TRBV28 with TRBJ2-1; D gene ambiguous. The germline V gene encodes CDR1 MDHEN and CDR2 SYDVKM. Trimming pared 3 bases from V and 2 bases from J, leaving 14 bases between. CDR3 size: 16 residues. The DNA of the CDR3 is TGTGCCAGCAGTTTCTCGGCAATATACGCCTACAATGAGCAGTTCTTC. Its protein product is CASSFSAIYAYNEQFF.

The rearrangement joins TRBV29-1 to TRBJ1-1; weak D call: TRBD1 (5 bases). The CDR3 consists of 13 residues. The germline V and J ends were trimmed by 3 bases and 4 bases, with 12 bases remaining between them. Germline V CDR1 and CDR2: SQVTM, ANQGSEA. This chain's CDR3 is CSVDGGDGTEAFF. The CDR3 DNA follows: TGCAGCGTTGATGGGGGGGATGGCACTGAAGCTTTCTTT. The whole variable domain, filled in from reference TRBV29-1 and TRBJ1-1, reads SAVISQKPSRDICQRGTSLTIQCQVDSQVTMMFWYRQQPGQSLTLIATANQGSEATYESGFVIDKFPISRPNLTFSTLTVSNMSPEDSSIYLCSVDGGDGTEAFFGQGTRLTVV.

V gene TRBV15 combines with J gene TRBJ2-7, with a tentative D call TRBD1 (5 bases). The CDR3 length is 15 residues. Germline V gives CDR1 LNHNV, CDR2 YYDKDF (reference sequence). Trimming cost V 0 bases and J 0 bases, with 9 bases left between them. The CDR3 DNA is TGTGCCACCAGCAGAGAACAGGTGAGCTCCTACGAGCAGTACTTC. It translates to CATSREQVSSYEQYF.

This chain links TRBV21-1 with TRBJ2-3; the DNA was not used to check the table's D call, TRBD2. TRBV21-1 is termed a pseudogene. The CDR3 length is 16 residues. CDR3 in DNA: TGTGCCAGCAGCAGAATAGCAGAAACTAGCACAGATACGCAGTATTTT. Translation: CASSRIAETSTDTQYF.

This chain connects TRBV27 to TRBJ2-7, with D possibly being TRBD1 (6 bases). Germline CDR1 is MNHEY and CDR2 is SMNVEV (reference sequence). The V and J ends lost 6 bases and 5 bases respectively, with 26 bases between them. The CDR3 sequence is 17 residues long. CDR3 region: CASRSPIRGRGRDEQYF. CDR3 coding DNA: TGTGCCAGCAGATCTCCAATCCGGGGCAGGGGACGGGACGAGCAGTACTTC.

The chain combines TRBV5-1 with TRBJ2-3; 9 bases map to TRBD1. V shed 5 bases and J 0 bases; nucleotides not matched to a gene: 7. The CDR3 extends over 16 amino acids. CDR1 and CDR2 (germline): SGHRS, YFSETQ. The CDR3 DNA reads TGCGCCAGCAGTTTCGCCGGGACAGGGAGCACAGATACGCAGTATTTT. As protein: CASSFAGTGSTDTQYF.

V usage is TRBV15 and J usage is TRBJ1-3; TRBD1 matches 7 bases. CDR3 length: 18 residues. With 0 bases clipped from V and 4 bases from J, the junction kept 12 bases outside the gene matches. Germline values: CDR1 LNHNV, CDR2 YYDKDF (reference sequence). DNA for the CDR3: TGTGCCACCAGCAGAGATCGGATTGAGGGGGCGTGGGGAAACACCATATATTTT. It encodes CATSRDRIEGAWGNTIYF.